A selection of T cell receptor beta chains follows, all from one sample in a study of molecular identifiers for immune sequencing clone quantification. MiXCR, run by TCRdb on the PCR reads, gives a single entry per CDR3 protein. The sample holds about half a million distinct CDR3 sequences, 20% to 25% seen once. The sequenced material came from naive CD8+ T cells from blood, with Jurkat cell RNA spiked in. The receptor set was obtained from a human donor in good health. Some libraries in this study had Jurkat cell RNA spiked in. Each CDR3 is given with its conserved first and last residue. Fields, in order: D gene, clone size, V gene, J gene, CDR3 DNA, CDR3 protein. The D gene is left open where the match is weak. Clone size is not always given. Where it is, it says once, few, many or a class for expanded clones.

TRBD1	.	TRBV9	TRBJ2-7	TGTGCCAGCAGCCCTTGGGACAGGGCCTCCTACGAGCAGTACTTC	CASSPWDRASYEQYF
.	few	TRBV12-3/TRBV12-4	TRBJ1-5	TGTGCCAGCAGTTTAGATGGGGGCCGCCTCAATCAGCCCCAGCATTTT	CASSLDGGRLNQPQHF
.	many	TRBV10-3	TRBJ2-6	TGTGCCATCAGTGAACAGAGGGTTACGAACAACGTCCTGACTTTC	CAISEQRVTNNVLTF
.	few	TRBV4-3	TRBJ2-2	TGCGCCAGCAGCCAAACCGGACGGGCCGCCGCGAACACCGGGGAGCTGTTTTTT	CASSQTGRAAANTGELFF
.	many	TRBV27	TRBJ1-1	TGTGCCAGCAGTTTAGGATCAGGGAACACTGAAGCTTTCTTT	CASSLGSGNTEAFF
TRBD1	.	TRBV7-2	TRBJ2-7	TGTGCCAGCAGCCGGACAGGGGGCGTTGAGCAGTACTTC	CASSRTGGVEQYF
.	few	TRBV19	TRBJ1-6	TGTGCCAGTAGTATAGATCCCAGGGCTTCACCCCTCCACTTT	CASSIDPRASPLHF
TRBD1	.	TRBV15	TRBJ2-7	TGTGCCACCAGCAGAGAGATAACAGGGGGCCTTTGGGAGCAGTACTTC	CATSREITGGLWEQYF
.	many	TRBV29-1	TRBJ2-2	TGCAGCGCCTTGAGGAACACCGGGGAGCTGTTTTTT	CSALRNTGELFF
TRBD1	many	TRBV7-9	TRBJ1-5	TGTGCCAGCAGCTGGGGACAGCCTGGTGGGAATCAGCCCCAGCATTTT	CASSWGQPGGNQPQHF
.	.	TRBV28	TRBJ2-5	TGTTCCAGCAGTTTGGCGGACAGCAAAGAGACCCAGTACTTC	CSSSLADSKETQYF
TRBD1	.	TRBV11-3	TRBJ2-5	TGTGCCAGCAGCGCCCGAACAGGGGGACAAGAGACCCAGTACTTC	CASSARTGGQETQYF
.	many	TRBV7-2	TRBJ1-5	TGTGCCAGCAGCTCCGGGGACGGTCCTTATCAGCCCCAGCATTTT	CASSSGDGPYQPQHF
TRBD1	many	TRBV7-2	TRBJ2-3	TGTGCCAGCAGCCCTCTGATAGGGGGCCCAGGGAATACGCAGTATTTT	CASSPLIGGPGNTQYF
.	.	TRBV25-1	TRBJ1-6	TGTGCCTGCAGCTGGGAGACTTTAAGCTCCTATAATTCACCCCTCCACTTT	CACSWETLSSYNSPLHF
.	many	TRBV20-1	TRBJ1-5	TGCAGTGCTAGAGATCTTTGCGGTGTACGATTATACGGTAGCAATCAGCCCCAGCATTTT	CSARDLCGVRLYGSNQPQHF
.	many	TRBV5-1	TRBJ2-1	TGCGCCAGCAGCTCCGGACTTGCCCCCTCCTACAATGAGCAGTTCTTC	CASSSGLAPSYNEQFF
.	.	TRBV27	TRBJ2-7	TGTGCCAGCAGTCTAACTACAGGGAGAGAGCAGTACTTC	CASSLTTGREQYF
.	few	TRBV11-3	TRBJ2-1	TGTGCCAGCAGCTCCAGTAACGACCCCTACAATGAGCAGTTCTTC	CASSSSNDPYNEQFF
.	many	TRBV29-1	TRBJ2-7	TGCAGCGTGGTAGGACTTCAACCGTCCTACGAGCAGTACTTC	CSVVGLQPSYEQYF
TRBD1	many	TRBV29-1	TRBJ1-1	TGCAGCGCCCGGGACAGTGAAGCTTTCTTT	CSARDSEAFF
.	.	TRBV7-6	TRBJ2-1	TGTGCCAGCAGCTTAGGTGAAAGGAATGAGCAGTTCTTC	CASSLGERNEQFF
TRBD2	few	TRBV27	TRBJ2-5	TGTGCCAGCAGTTTATTAGCGGGAGAACCTAACCAAGAGACCCAGTACTTC	CASSLLAGEPNQETQYF
.	many	TRBV7-9	TRBJ2-3	TGTGCCAGCACCCGGTCCCCCACCGAGGGCACAGATACGCAGTATTTT	CASTRSPTEGTDTQYF
TRBD1	.	TRBV7-2	TRBJ2-7	TGTGCCAGCAGCTCAGGGGCAGGGGGCGAGCAGTACTTC	CASSSGAGGEQYF
.	few	TRBV6-1	TRBJ2-2	TGTGCCAGCAGTGGCCCCGAGTCGGCCGGGGAGCTGTTTTTT	CASSGPESAGELFF
.	.	TRBV5-1	TRBJ2-7	TGCGCCAGCAACTTCCAGAGCCAGGGGAGCTACGAGCAGTACTTC	CASNFQSQGSYEQYF
TRBD1	many	TRBV12-3/TRBV12-4	TRBJ2-1	TGTGCCAGCAGTACCCTGGGACAGGGGTCCTACAATGAGCAGTTCTTC	CASSTLGQGSYNEQFF
.	few	TRBV12-3/TRBV12-4	TRBJ2-7	TGTGCCAGCAGATCAGGGGATTCCTACGAGCAGTACTTC	CASRSGDSYEQYF
.	.	TRBV5-3	TRBJ2-2	TGTGCCAGCGGCTTGGGGCTAGCCACCGGGGAGCTGTTTTTT	CASGLGLATGELFF
.	many	TRBV4-1	TRBJ1-5	TGCGCCAGCAGCCAAGTGAATCAGCCCCAGCATTTT	CASSQVNQPQHF
.	many	TRBV28	TRBJ2-3	TGTGCCAGCGACAAGGAGGCCGGCACAGATACGCAGTATTTT	CASDKEAGTDTQYF
.	many	TRBV4-3	TRBJ2-1	TGCGCCAGCAGCCAAGATGCCGGGATTGAGCAGTTCTTC	CASSQDAGIEQFF
TRBD2	many	TRBV24-1	TRBJ2-1	TGTGCCACCAGTGAAGACGCTAGCGGGTACAATGAGCAGTTCTTC	CATSEDASGYNEQFF
.	many	TRBV20-1	TRBJ2-7	TGCAGTGCTAGAGATGACAGCACCTACGAGCAGTACTTC	CSARDDSTYEQYF
.	many	TRBV27	TRBJ2-7	TGTGCCAGCAGTCGTCAGGGTAGTGAGCAGTACTTC	CASSRQGSEQYF
.	many	TRBV19	TRBJ2-2	TGTGCCAGTAGTATTTGGCATATCAACACCGGGGAGCTGTTTTTT	CASSIWHINTGELFF
.	many	TRBV7-6	TRBJ2-3	TGTGCCAGCAGCCCCGCCAGTACGACAGATACGCAGTATTTT	CASSPASTTDTQYF
.	many	TRBV19	TRBJ2-6	TGTGCCAGCAGCTTTGACCGGGATCCCCAGTGGTCTGGGGCCAACGTCCTGACTTTC	CASSFDRDPQWSGANVLTF
TRBD1	.	TRBV7-9	TRBJ1-1	TGTGCCAGCAGCTCGGGGGACAGTAAAGCTTTCTTT	CASSSGDSKAFF
.	few	TRBV7-8	TRBJ2-5	TGTGCCAGCAGCTCCTCAGGGTCGTGGGAGACCCAGTACTTC	CASSSSGSWETQYF
.	.	TRBV6-2/TRBV6-3	TRBJ2-3	TGTGCCAGCAGTTACATTGGAGGAGTAGTAACCCCGGGAGTAGAAGATACGCAGTATTTT	CASSYIGGVVTPGVEDTQYF
.	many	TRBV7-9	TRBJ1-6	TGTGCCAGCAGCCGGACCGAAGGGGGGTCACCCCTCCACTTT	CASSRTEGGSPLHF
.	many	TRBV6-5	TRBJ1-1	TGTGCCAGCAGTTACGATCAGGGAGGGACTGAAGCTTTCTTT	CASSYDQGGTEAFF
TRBD1	few	TRBV5-6	TRBJ1-2	TGTGCCAGCAGCTTGCCTGCCGGGACAGGGGTTATTGGCTACACCTTC	CASSLPAGTGVIGYTF
TRBD1	few	TRBV25-1	TRBJ2-7	TGTGCCAGCACTACGGAGGGACAGGGGCAACCCCGCGGCTACGAGCAGTACTTC	CASTTEGQGQPRGYEQYF
.	many	TRBV15	TRBJ2-5	TGTGCCACCAGCAGAGAGGGGGGCCAAGAGACCCAGTACTTC	CATSREGGQETQYF
.	few	TRBV7-8	TRBJ2-7	TGTGCCAGCAGCTACCAGGGGAGAAAAGACGAGCAGTACTTC	CASSYQGRKDEQYF
.	many	TRBV13	TRBJ1-1	TGTGCCAGCAGCTTCATCACAGGGAATACTGAAGCTTTCTTT	CASSFITGNTEAFF
TRBD1	many	TRBV9	TRBJ2-3	TGTGCCAGCAGCACATGGACAGGGGGTACCACAGATACGCAGTATTTT	CASSTWTGGTTDTQYF
TRBD1	few	TRBV3-1	TRBJ2-7	TGTGCCAGCAGCCCTCTTTCGGGACAGAATTCCTACGAGCAGTACTTC	CASSPLSGQNSYEQYF
.	.	TRBV6-2/TRBV6-3	TRBJ2-7	TGTGCCAGCAGTTACTATGGGGGATCCTACGAGCAGTACTTC	CASSYYGGSYEQYF
.	.	TRBV7-9	TRBJ2-7	TGTGCCAGCAGCGACAGACTAGGCTACGAGCAGTACTTC	CASSDRLGYEQYF
TRBD2	.	TRBV15	TRBJ2-1	TGTGCCACCAGCAGAGATACGCAGGGAGGGGATGAGCAGTTCTTC	CATSRDTQGGDEQFF
.	.	TRBV29-1	TRBJ2-7	TGCAGCGTTGAAGGGGGACCCGTCGGTGGGGATTGTGGGCAGTACTTC	CSVEGGPVGGDCGQYF
.	many	TRBV28	TRBJ2-5	TGTGCCAGCAGTTTAGAACAGCAAGAGACCCAGTACTTC	CASSLEQQETQYF
.	.	TRBV7-9	TRBJ1-1	TGTGCCAGCAGCCCAAGTCCTGAAGCTTTCTTT	CASSPSPEAFF
.	.	TRBV30	TRBJ2-3	TGTGCCTGGCTCGCGGAAAGCACAGATACGCAGTATTTT	CAWLAESTDTQYF
.	many	TRBV4-1	TRBJ2-2	TGCGCCAGCGGATGGGGTGTCCCGAACACCGGGGAGCTGTTTTTT	CASGWGVPNTGELFF
.	.	TRBV27	TRBJ2-7	TGTGCCAGCAGTTTTAGTCAAAGCGAGCAGTACTTC	CASSFSQSEQYF